A single sample gave rise to the 13 T cell receptor beta chains below, sequenced in a study of shared clonotypes between healthy human individuals. TCRdb's copy holds only in-frame clones and misses some; the assay was immunoSEQ multiplex PCR. The sample lists 1.6 million or so clones; roughly 96% were seen once. Sequenced input: naive CD4+ T cells sorted from blood. Indicated subset: CD45RA+ positively selected. These receptors originate from a man aged 25-40 years in good health.

This sequence joins TRBV11-2 and TRBJ1-1, with D uncertain. The CDR3 covers 15 residues. CDR1 is SGHAT, CDR2 FQNNGV, per germline. Trimming removed 1 base from V and 3 bases from J, with 12 bases in between. The CDR3 loop is CASSLGVVGYTEAFF. CDR3 in DNA: TGTGCCAGCAGCTTAGGGGTTGTGGGGTACACTGAAGCTTTCTTT.

This chain uses TRBV5-6 with TRBJ2-7; D call uncertain. The CDR3 covers 13 residues. Per germline, CDR1 SGHDT and CDR2 YYEEEE. V shed 4 bases and J shed 4 bases, with 12 bases lying between them. CDR3 in amino acids: CASSTPMGYEQYF. The CDR3 bases are TGTGCCAGCAGCACTCCCATGGGGTACGAGCAGTACTTC.

In DNA, the CDR3 is TGTGCCAGCAGCTCGCAGGGCTTCACTAATGAAAAACTGTTTTTT. Translating it yields CASSSQGFTNEKLFF. The chain couples TRBV5-6 to TRBJ1-4; D is perhaps TRBD1 (5 bases). Germline loops: CDR1 SGHDT, CDR2 YYEEEE. The CDR3 covers 15 residues. Trimming took 3 bases from V and 2 from J, leaving 11 bases between them.

This sequence joins TRBV5-1 and TRBJ2-2, with a weak D call TRBD1 (7 bases). The germline V gene has CDR1 SGHRS and CDR2 YFSETQ. The CDR3 has 15 amino acids. V lost 9 bases and J lost 0, with 15 bases in between. CDR3 in amino acids: CATQGGGSNTGELFF. DNA for the CDR3: TGCGCCACCCAAGGAGGGGGCTCGAACACCGGGGAGCTGTTTTTT.

This sequence joins TRBV7-2 and TRBJ2-7; D not certain. The CDR3 totals 15 residues. Looked up from germline, CDR1 is SGHTA and CDR2 is FQGNSA. The germline V and J ends were trimmed by 1 base and 3 bases, with 13 bases remaining between them. DNA for the CDR3: TGTGCCAGCAGCTTAGAGGCTACCCAACTCTACGAGCAGTACTTC. This gives the protein CASSLEATQLYEQYF. Full variable domain (rest looked up from reference TRBV7-2 and TRBJ2-7): GAGVSQSPSNKVTEKGKDVELRCDPISGHTALYWYRQSLGQGLEFLIYFQGNSAPDKSGLPSDRFSAERTGGSVSTLTIQRTQQEDSAVYLCASSLEATQLYEQYFGPGTRLTVT.

V gene TRBV14 combines with J gene TRBJ2-7, with 11 bases identical to TRBD2. Germline V lookup: CDR1 SGHDN, CDR2 FVKESK. This CDR3 has 15 residues. V lost 3 bases to trimming and J lost 7 bases; unmatched junction nucleotides: 8. The CDR3, as DNA: TGTGCCAGCAGCCAGTTAGCGGGGGGGGTCGCTGAGCAGTACTTC. Translated: CASSQLAGGVAEQYF. The whole variable domain, filled in from reference TRBV14 and TRBJ2-7, reads EAGVTQFPSHSVIEKGQTVTLRCDPISGHDNLYWYRRVMGKEIKFLLHFVKESKQDESGMPNNRFLAERTGGTYSTLKVQPAELEDSGVYFCASSQLAGGVAEQYFGPGTRLTVT.

The chain employs TRBV11-2 and TRBJ2-5; D is undetermined. Germline V gene data show CDR1 as SGHAT and CDR2 as FQNNGV. The CDR3 contains 14 residues. The germline V and J ends were trimmed by 1 base and 7 bases, with 13 bases remaining between them. The CDR3 sequence: CASSLGEGLPTQYF. Written as DNA, the CDR3 is TGTGCCAGCAGCTTAGGTGAAGGGTTACCGACCCAGTACTTC.

This clone came up once. V usage is TRBV5-1 and J usage is TRBJ2-5, with TRBD1 matching over 7 bases. The CDR3 is 16 amino acids. Trimming cost V 0 bases and J 3 bases; bases outside gene matches: 8. CDR1 SGHRS and CDR2 YFSETQ come from the germline V gene. The CDR3 coding sequence is TGCGCCAGCAGCTTGGTGGGCTGGGGGACAGAAGAGACCCAGTACTTC. It codes for CASSLVGWGTEETQYF.

The V and J genes are TRBV15 and TRBJ2-7; the D gene is possibly TRBD2 (5 bases). CDR3 length equals 14 residues. V was clipped by 6 bases and J by 0 bases, with 12 bases between them. CDR1 is LNHNV and CDR2 is YYDKDF in the germline V gene (reference sequence). The chain's CDR3 is CATRLTGFSYEQYF. The CDR3, as DNA: TGTGCCACCAGATTAACGGGATTCTCCTACGAGCAGTACTTC.

V and J are TRBV28 and TRBJ2-7; no firm D call. Germline V gene sequence: CDR1 MDHEN, CDR2 SYDVKM. Between the trimmed V and J ends, which lost 3 bases and 12 bases, there was a span of 12 bases. CDR3 length: 11 amino acids. DNA for the CDR3: TGTGCCAGCAGTTTTCTGGGTAGAAGGTACTTC. It codes for CASSFLGRRYF.

This chain connects TRBV27 to TRBJ2-4, with 9 bases fitting TRBD1. Germline lookup yields CDR1 MNHEY and CDR2 SMNVEV (reference sequence). CDR3 length equals 15 residues. V gave up 8 bases and J gave up 8 bases; unmatched junction bases: 13. CDR3 in amino acids: CASGNAGQGRDIQYF. CDR3 bases: TGTGCCAGCGGAAATGCGGGACAGGGCAGGGACATTCAGTACTTC.

The chain combines TRBV11-2 with TRBJ2-1; TRBD1 agrees at 10 bases. After removal of 0 bases from V and 6 bases from J, the junction contained 2 bases not matched to a gene. The CDR3 covers 15 residues. Germline CDR1 SGHAT, CDR2 FQNNGV. The CDR3 nucleotides read TGTGCCAGCAGCTTAGAAGGGACAGGGGCCAATGAGCAGTTCTTC. Protein: CASSLEGTGANEQFF.

This chain joins TRBV21-1 and TRBJ1-5; the table's D call, TRBD1, was not checked against the DNA. TRBV21-1 is marked as a pseudogene. CDR3 length: 17 residues. The CDR3: CASSPTGQGYSNQPQHF. The DNA of the CDR3 is TGTGCCAGCAGCCCAACGGGACAGGGATATAGCAATCAGCCCCAGCATTTT.